This entry describes one T cell receptor beta chain. The data stem from a study of shared clonotypes between healthy human individuals. TCRdb's copy holds only in-frame clones and misses some; the assay was immunoSEQ multiplex PCR. The sample carries 800,000 to 1,200,000 clones, 75% to 80% recorded once. Trimming cost V 4 bases and J 5 bases, with 9 bases left between them. In germline, CDR1 is SNHLY, CDR2 FYNNEI. The CDR3 length is 13 residues. The chain recombines TRBV2 with TRBJ1-3, with D possibly TRBD1 on 5 matching bases. Sequencing used memory CD4+ T cells from PBMCs. Sample subset: CD45RA-negative fraction. This TCR was recovered from a man younger than 35 in good health. Some clones in this sample may be carry-over from other donors' samples. The CDR3 loop reads CASSGQLRNTIYF. Here the CDR3 DNA reads TGTGCCAGCAGTGGACAGCTTCGAAACACCATATATTTT.